These T cell receptor beta chains were read from a single sample in a study of blood T cell repertoires in COVID-19. Profiling relied on immunoSEQ multiplex PCR, and the TCRdb table lists in-frame clones only, not all of them. In the table there are about 6,400 clones, around 83% of which are singletons. Source material: peripheral blood. The receptors derive from a human donor with active COVID-19. The donor label of this sample is uncertain. CDR3s include the opening cysteine and the closing phenylalanine or tryptophan. The order of the fields is J gene, V gene, D gene, clone size, CDR3 length, CDR3 protein, CDR3 DNA. A D gene is named only where the DNA matches it firmly. Clone size is given for some rows only: seen once, a few or many times, or a class if the clone is expanded.

J gene: TRBJ2-5; V gene: TRBV28; D gene: TRBD2; clone size: -; CDR3 length: 16; CDR3 protein: CASSARLAGVEETQYF; CDR3 DNA: TGTGCCAGCAGTGCCAGACTAGCGGGAGTAGAAGAGACCCAGTACTTC
J gene: TRBJ1-4; V gene: TRBV7-8; D gene: -; clone size: -; CDR3 length: 13; CDR3 protein: CASGGRAVEKLFF; CDR3 DNA: TGTGCCAGCGGGGGGAGGGCGGTGGAAAAACTGTTTTTT
J gene: TRBJ2-7; V gene: TRBV21-1; D gene: -; clone size: -; CDR3 length: 19; CDR3 protein: CASSKPGPELAVSSYEQYF; CDR3 DNA: TGTGCCAGCAGCAAACCGGGCCCGGAACTAGCGGTTAGCTCCTACGAGCAGTACTTC
J gene: TRBJ2-1; V gene: TRBV9; D gene: TRBD2; clone size: -; CDR3 length: 21; CDR3 protein: CASSPRKATSGRALIYNEQFF; CDR3 DNA: TGTGCCAGCAGCCCAAGGAAGGCTACTAGCGGGAGGGCCCTTATCTACAATGAGCAGTTCTTC
J gene: TRBJ1-1; V gene: TRBV4-3; D gene: TRBD1; clone size: -; CDR3 length: 16; CDR3 protein: CASSQDRGTGNTEAFF; CDR3 DNA: TGCGCCAGCAGCCAAGATAGAGGGACAGGGAACACTGAAGCTTTCTTT
J gene: TRBJ2-5; V gene: TRBV19; D gene: TRBD2; clone size: -; CDR3 length: 15; CDR3 protein: CASSTTRAGGETQYF; CDR3 DNA: TGTGCCAGTAGTACAACCAGGGCCGGGGGGGAGACCCAGTACTTC
J gene: TRBJ2-1; V gene: TRBV7-8; D gene: -; clone size: -; CDR3 length: 15; CDR3 protein: CASSLGFSGGGEQFF; CDR3 DNA: TGTGCCAGCAGCTTAGGGTTCTCAGGGGGAGGTGAGCAGTTCTTC
J gene: TRBJ2-7; V gene: TRBV15; D gene: -; clone size: -; CDR3 length: 12; CDR3 protein: CATSRNSQEQYF; CDR3 DNA: TGTGCCACCAGCAGAAATAGCCAGGAGCAGTACTTC
J gene: TRBJ1-1; V gene: TRBV28; D gene: TRBD1; clone size: -; CDR3 length: 14; CDR3 protein: CASPGGRGNTEAFF; CDR3 DNA: TGTGCCAGTCCAGGGGGGCGAGGGAACACTGAAGCTTTCTTT
J gene: TRBJ2-3; V gene: TRBV6-1; D gene: -; clone size: -; CDR3 length: 15; CDR3 protein: CASSHTAASTDTQYF; CDR3 DNA: TGTGCCAGCAGCCACACAGCTGCTAGCACAGATACGCAGTATTTT
J gene: TRBJ1-4; V gene: TRBV5-5; D gene: TRBD1; clone size: once; CDR3 length: 16; CDR3 protein: CASSLTPGQGYEKLFF; CDR3 DNA: TGTGCCAGCAGCTTGACACCGGGACAGGGGTATGAAAAACTGTTTTTT
J gene: TRBJ1-6; V gene: TRBV14; D gene: -; clone size: -; CDR3 length: 14; CDR3 protein: CASSQEQTGSPLHF; CDR3 DNA: TGTGCCAGCAGCCAAGAACAAACAGGGTCACCCCTCCACTTT
J gene: TRBJ2-3; V gene: TRBV5-1; D gene: -; clone size: -; CDR3 length: 14; CDR3 protein: CASSLETGTDTQYF; CDR3 DNA: TGCGCCAGCAGCTTGGAGACAGGCACAGATACGCAGTATTTT
J gene: TRBJ2-1; V gene: TRBV30; D gene: TRBD2; clone size: -; CDR3 length: 15; CDR3 protein: CAWSVLGGGGLKQFF; CDR3 DNA: TGTGCCTGGAGTGTACTTGGCGGGGGGGGTTTAAAGCAGTTCTTC
J gene: TRBJ2-3; V gene: TRBV1; D gene: -; clone size: -; CDR3 length: 15; CDR3 protein: CTSSQNGTWGDTQYF; CDR3 DNA: TGCACCAGCAGTCAAAACGGGACTTGGGGAGATACGCAGTATTTT
J gene: TRBJ2-1; V gene: TRBV28; D gene: TRBD1; clone size: few; CDR3 length: 13; CDR3 protein: CATHGTGLEKGFF; CDR3 DNA: TGTGCCACCCACGGGACAGGGCTAGAAAAGGGGTTCTTC
J gene: TRBJ2-1; V gene: TRBV3-1/TRBV3-2; D gene: TRBD2; clone size: -; CDR3 length: 17; CDR3 protein: CASRDAGTSGSYNEQFF; CDR3 DNA: TGTGCCAGCAGGGACGCCGGGACTAGCGGGTCCTACAATGAGCAGTTCTTC
J gene: TRBJ1-1; V gene: TRBV12-3/TRBV12-4; D gene: -; clone size: -; CDR3 length: 12; CDR3 protein: CASRMDTLEAFF; CDR3 DNA: TGTGCCAGCAGGATGGACACCCTTGAAGCTTTCTTT
J gene: TRBJ2-7; V gene: TRBV25-1; D gene: -; clone size: -; CDR3 length: 14; CDR3 protein: CASSATIRGSEQYF; CDR3 DNA: TGTGCCAGCAGTGCGACAATCAGGGGTAGCGAGCAGTACTTC
J gene: TRBJ2-7; V gene: TRBV10-3; D gene: TRBD1; clone size: -; CDR3 length: 16; CDR3 protein: CAISEIRTGSPYEQYF; CDR3 DNA: TGTGCCATCAGTGAGATAAGGACAGGGTCTCCCTACGAGCAGTACTTC
J gene: TRBJ1-1; V gene: TRBV6-5; D gene: TRBD1; clone size: few; CDR3 length: 13; CDR3 protein: CASSKRQGTEAFF; CDR3 DNA: TGTGCCAGCAGTAAACGACAGGGCACTGAAGCTTTCTTT
J gene: TRBJ1-2; V gene: TRBV6-5; D gene: TRBD1; clone size: -; CDR3 length: 15; CDR3 protein: CASRTYRGTGQGYTF; CDR3 DNA: TGTGCCAGCAGAACCTACAGGGGTACGGGCCAGGGCTACACCTTC
J gene: TRBJ1-2; V gene: TRBV29-1; D gene: -; clone size: -; CDR3 length: 14; CDR3 protein: CSVLRESGGYGYTF; CDR3 DNA: TGCAGCGTTCTAAGGGAATCGGGGGGCTATGGCTACACCTTC
J gene: TRBJ2-7; V gene: TRBV5-1; D gene: TRBD2; clone size: few; CDR3 length: 14; CDR3 protein: CASSLSGTSGVQYF; CDR3 DNA: TGCGCCAGCAGCCTATCCGGGACTAGCGGGGTCCAGTACTTC
J gene: TRBJ1-6; V gene: TRBV7-9; D gene: -; clone size: few; CDR3 length: 13; CDR3 protein: CASSPGSGSPLHF; CDR3 DNA: TGTGCCAGCAGTCCGGGGAGCGGTTCACCCCTCCACTTT
J gene: TRBJ1-1; V gene: TRBV6-2/TRBV6-3; D gene: TRBD1; clone size: -; CDR3 length: 14; CDR3 protein: CASSYSGTALEAFF; CDR3 DNA: TGTGCCAGCAGTTACTCAGGGACAGCCCTCGAAGCTTTCTTT
J gene: TRBJ1-2; V gene: TRBV29-1; D gene: -; clone size: -; CDR3 length: 12; CDR3 protein: CSVAGTLYGYTF; CDR3 DNA: TGCAGCGTTGCCGGGACATTATATGGCTACACCTTC
J gene: TRBJ2-7; V gene: TRBV6-5; D gene: TRBD1; clone size: -; CDR3 length: 14; CDR3 protein: CASSYTGATYEQYF; CDR3 DNA: TGTGCCAGCAGTTACACAGGGGCTACCTACGAGCAGTACTTC
J gene: TRBJ1-1; V gene: TRBV30; D gene: -; clone size: -; CDR3 length: 14; CDR3 protein: CAWSIGQFTGGAFF; CDR3 DNA: TGTGCCTGGAGTATCGGCCAGTTCACGGGGGGAGCTTTCTTT
J gene: TRBJ1-1; V gene: TRBV12-3/TRBV12-4; D gene: -; clone size: -; CDR3 length: 12; CDR3 protein: CASSLRGPEAFF; CDR3 DNA: TGTGCCAGCAGTTTGAGAGGGCCTGAAGCTTTCTTT
J gene: TRBJ2-7; V gene: TRBV24-1; D gene: -; clone size: -; CDR3 length: 11; CDR3 protein: CATSDLYEQYF; CDR3 DNA: TGTGCCACCAGTGATCTCTACGAGCAGTACTTC
J gene: TRBJ2-2; V gene: TRBV7-2; D gene: -; clone size: -; CDR3 length: 14; CDR3 protein: CASSLAYGTGELFF; CDR3 DNA: TGTGCCAGCAGCTTAGCATACGGGACCGGGGAGCTGTTTTTT
J gene: TRBJ1-4; V gene: TRBV5-4; D gene: -; clone size: -; CDR3 length: 15; CDR3 protein: CASSLGPGLDEKLFF; CDR3 DNA: TGTGCCAGCAGCTTGGGCCCGGGGTTAGATGAAAAACTGTTTTTT
J gene: TRBJ2-1; V gene: TRBV6-5; D gene: TRBD2; clone size: -; CDR3 length: 14; CDR3 protein: CASGGTSGYNEQFF; CDR3 DNA: TGTGCCAGCGGCGGGACTAGCGGCTACAATGAGCAGTTCTTC
J gene: TRBJ2-7; V gene: TRBV7-9; D gene: -; clone size: -; CDR3 length: 16; CDR3 protein: CASTQNRVGGSYEQYF; CDR3 DNA: TGTGCCAGCACCCAAAACAGGGTTGGGGGATCCTACGAGCAGTACTTC
J gene: TRBJ2-1; V gene: TRBV11-3; D gene: TRBD2; clone size: -; CDR3 length: 16; CDR3 protein: CASSRSGTSGNNEQFF; CDR3 DNA: TGTGCCAGCAGCCGATCCGGGACTAGCGGGAACAATGAGCAGTTCTTC
J gene: TRBJ1-1; V gene: TRBV19; D gene: -; clone size: -; CDR3 length: 16; CDR3 protein: CASSTRWGQANTEAFF; CDR3 DNA: TGTGCCAGTAGTACGCGGTGGGGCCAGGCGAACACTGAAGCTTTCTTT
J gene: TRBJ1-3; V gene: TRBV18; D gene: -; clone size: -; CDR3 length: 14; CDR3 protein: CASSPDSSGNTIYF; CDR3 DNA: TGTGCCAGCTCACCTGACAGCTCTGGAAACACCATATATTTT
J gene: TRBJ1-1; V gene: TRBV6-6; D gene: -; clone size: -; CDR3 length: 15; CDR3 protein: CASRGGFGMNTEAFF; CDR3 DNA: TGTGCCAGCAGGGGAGGTTTTGGGATGAACACTGAAGCTTTCTTT
J gene: TRBJ2-3; V gene: TRBV5-1; D gene: TRBD1; clone size: -; CDR3 length: 16; CDR3 protein: CASSRTPGQGTDTQYF; CDR3 DNA: TGCGCCAGCAGCCGGACGCCGGGACAGGGCACAGATACGCAGTATTTT
J gene: TRBJ2-3; V gene: TRBV28; D gene: -; clone size: -; CDR3 length: 15; CDR3 protein: CASHKSGVSTDTQYF; CDR3 DNA: TGTGCCAGCCACAAATCCGGGGTCAGCACAGATACGCAGTATTTT
J gene: TRBJ1-3; V gene: TRBV6-5; D gene: -; clone size: -; CDR3 length: 15; CDR3 protein: CASMVGGASGNTIYF; CDR3 DNA: TGTGCCAGCATGGTTGGGGGGGCGTCGGGAAACACCATATATTTT
J gene: TRBJ2-3; V gene: TRBV6-5; D gene: TRBD2; clone size: -; CDR3 length: 14; CDR3 protein: CASRPGGRTDTQYF; CDR3 DNA: TGTGCCAGCAGGCCGGGGGGGAGGACAGATACGCAGTATTTT
J gene: TRBJ2-1; V gene: TRBV27; D gene: TRBD2; clone size: -; CDR3 length: 19; CDR3 protein: CASSLRPSGAISSYNEQFF; CDR3 DNA: TGTGCCAGCAGTTTACGGCCTAGCGGGGCGATTAGCTCCTACAATGAGCAGTTCTTC
J gene: TRBJ2-3; V gene: TRBV19; D gene: TRBD2; clone size: -; CDR3 length: 16; CDR3 protein: CASSRLAGGGTDTQYF; CDR3 DNA: TGTGCCAGTAGTAGATTAGCGGGGGGCGGGACAGATACGCAGTATTTT
J gene: TRBJ1-4; V gene: TRBV30; D gene: -; clone size: once; CDR3 length: 17; CDR3 protein: CAWTKESGLRTNEKLFF; CDR3 DNA: TGTGCCTGGACAAAGGAGTCAGGGCTGAGAACTAATGAAAAACTGTTTTTT
J gene: TRBJ2-3; V gene: TRBV2; D gene: TRBD2; clone size: -; CDR3 length: 15; CDR3 protein: CASAVSGRADDTQYF; CDR3 DNA: TGTGCCAGCGCCGTTAGCGGGAGGGCAGACGATACGCAGTATTTT
J gene: TRBJ2-1; V gene: TRBV11-2; D gene: -; clone size: -; CDR3 length: 14; CDR3 protein: CASRTWASRERQFF; CDR3 DNA: TGTGCCAGCAGGACCTGGGCTAGCCGAGAAAGGCAGTTCTTC
J gene: TRBJ1-5; V gene: TRBV19; D gene: -; clone size: -; CDR3 length: 15; CDR3 protein: CASLDRPYSNQPQHF; CDR3 DNA: TGTGCCAGTCTGGACAGACCTTATAGCAATCAGCCCCAGCATTTT
J gene: TRBJ2-1; V gene: TRBV9; D gene: TRBD2; clone size: -; CDR3 length: 14; CDR3 protein: CASSPREGDNEQFF; CDR3 DNA: TGTGCCAGCAGCCCAAGGGAGGGCGACAATGAGCAGTTCTTC
J gene: TRBJ1-6; V gene: TRBV6-6; D gene: -; clone size: -; CDR3 length: 15; CDR3 protein: CASSYSGREGSPLHF; CDR3 DNA: TGTGCCAGCAGTTACTCGGGCAGGGAGGGTTCACCCCTCCACTTT